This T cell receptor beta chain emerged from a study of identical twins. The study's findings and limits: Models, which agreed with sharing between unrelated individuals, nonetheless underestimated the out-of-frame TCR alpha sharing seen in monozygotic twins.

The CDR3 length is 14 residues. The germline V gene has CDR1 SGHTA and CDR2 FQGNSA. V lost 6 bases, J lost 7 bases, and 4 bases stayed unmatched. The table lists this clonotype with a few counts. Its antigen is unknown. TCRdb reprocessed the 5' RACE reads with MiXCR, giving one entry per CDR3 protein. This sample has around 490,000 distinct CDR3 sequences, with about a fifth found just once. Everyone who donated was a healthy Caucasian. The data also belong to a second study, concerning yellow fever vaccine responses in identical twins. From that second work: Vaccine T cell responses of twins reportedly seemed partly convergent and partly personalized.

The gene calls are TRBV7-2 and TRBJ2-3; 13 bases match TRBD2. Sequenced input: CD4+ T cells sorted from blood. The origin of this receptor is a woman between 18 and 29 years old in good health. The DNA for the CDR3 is TGTGCCAGCAGACTAGCGGGAGGGCCTAATACGCAGTATTTT. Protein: CASRLAGGPNTQYF.